The next 20 T cell receptor beta chains were all read from a single sample in a study of cytomegalovirus exposure and HLA in healthy donors. Amplification used 60 Vbeta primers and 13 Jbeta primers. TCRdb keeps only in-frame clones here, not all; method: immunoSEQ multiplex PCR. The sample shows fewer than 200,000 clones, approximately 80% of them seen only once. Specimen: PBMCs. The receptors come from a female donor in good health and CMV-seronegative.

This clone was seen a handful of times. The rearrangement joins TRBV29-1 to TRBJ2-1, with D tentatively TRBD2 (6 bases). This CDR3 spans 12 amino acids. The V gene's germline CDR1 is SQVTM and CDR2 ANQGSEA. The CDR3 nucleotides are TGCTCCGCGAGACTAGTCATAAATGAGCAGTTCTTC. Translating gives CSARLVINEQFF.

The chain joins TRBV2 to TRBJ2-3; 12 bases are shared with TRBD2. CDR3 length equals 16 residues. V lost 5 bases to trimming and J lost 1 base; unmatched junction nucleotides: 4. Per germline, CDR1 SNHLY and CDR2 FYNNEI. CDR3 nucleotides: TGTGCCAGCAGTAAGAGACTAGCGGGGGGCACAGATACGCAGTATTTT. Its protein is CASSKRLAGGTDTQYF.

The chain recombines TRBV19 with TRBJ1-2; TRBD1 aligns across 7 bases. V trimming: 6 bases; J trimming: 2 bases; junction bases outside the gene matches: 9. Germline assignment: CDR1 LNHDA and CDR2 SQIVND (reference sequence). The CDR3 is made up of 15 amino acids. CDR3 in amino acids: CASSLGQTSNYGYTF. DNA of the CDR3: TGTGCCAGTAGCCTGGGACAGACATCAAACTATGGCTACACCTTC.

The chain employs TRBV6-5 and TRBJ1-2, with D possibly matching TRBD1 (6 bases). V was shortened by 2 bases and J by 1 base, with 14 bases between the two germline ends. This CDR3 comprises 16 residues. Per germline, CDR1 MNHEY and CDR2 SVGAGI. CDR3 amino acids: CASSYDVQGHNYGYTF. The CDR3 bases are TGTGCCAGCAGTTACGACGTACAGGGCCATAACTATGGCTACACCTTC.

The V and J genes are TRBV4-1 and TRBJ2-3; D uncertain. V shed 1 base and J shed 0 bases, with 8 bases lying between them. The CDR3 sequence is 15 residues long. Germline values: CDR1 MGHRA, CDR2 YSYEKL. The CDR3 coding sequence is TGCGCCAGCAGCCAAGTTAAGCCAAGCACAGATACGCAGTATTTT. It codes for CASSQVKPSTDTQYF.

The J gene is TRBJ1-2, the V gene TRBV4-2, with 9 bases fitting TRBD1. The CDR3 totals 13 residues. Germline values: CDR1 LGHNA, CDR2 YNFKEQ. The V and J ends lost 1 base and 6 bases, in that order; junction bases with no gene match: 0. The CDR3 is CASSQGTGDGYTF. CDR3 DNA sequence: TGTGCCAGCAGCCAAGGGACAGGGGATGGCTACACCTTC.

This chain joins TRBV7-8 and TRBJ2-3; 8 nucleotides line up with TRBD1. The J segment lost 0 bases and the V segment lost 3 bases, leaving 11 bases of the junction unmatched. Germline V gives CDR1 SGHVS, CDR2 FQNEAQ. The CDR3 contains 18 residues. The CDR3 DNA reads TGTGCCAGCAGCTTCGGACAGGGAAGGGGACCTAGCACAGATACGCAGTATTTT. Encoded protein: CASSFGQGRGPSTDTQYF.

The chain has TRBV4-1 and TRBJ1-6; TRBD1 aligns across 8 bases. V was pared by 0 bases and J by 9 bases, with 10 bases of the junction left unmatched. Germline-derived CDR1 and CDR2 are MGHRA and YSYEKL. The CDR3 runs to 17 residues. The CDR3 coding sequence is TGCGCCAGCAGCCAAGAGGGATGGACAGGGACTTTTTCACCCCTCCACTTT. Protein: CASSQEGWTGTFSPLHF.

This rearrangement joins TRBV19 to TRBJ2-3, with D unclear. The CDR3 length is 17 residues. Germline V gene data show CDR1 as LNHDA and CDR2 as SQIVND (reference sequence). Trimming took 2 bases from V and 1 from J, leaving 16 bases between them. CDR3 nucleotides: TGTGCCAGTAGTATACTACCCGACACTCCGGGCACAGATACGCAGTATTTT. Translation gives CASSILPDTPGTDTQYF.

This sequence joins TRBV6-6 and TRBJ2-1; 7 bases are shared with TRBD2. Per germline, CDR1 MNHNY and CDR2 SVGAGI (reference sequence). The CDR3 is 14 amino acids. J was trimmed by 7 bases and V by 0 bases; bases with no gene match: 3. CDR3 in amino acids: CASSYSGGWNEQFF. For the CDR3, the DNA is TGTGCCAGCAGTTACTCGGGAGGGTGGAATGAGCAGTTCTTC.

V is TRBV5-1 and J is TRBJ2-1, with D perhaps TRBD1 (6 bases). CDR3 size: 16 residues. The V end lost 2 bases, the J end lost 7 bases, and 19 bases lay between the germline ends. Germline V gene data show CDR1 as SGHRS and CDR2 as YFSETQ. CDR3 residues: CASSFVQGRLVNEQFF. In nucleotides, the CDR3 is TGCGCCAGCAGCTTTGTACAGGGTAGGTTAGTTAATGAGCAGTTCTTC.

This CDR3 reads CASSSGQREQFF. The DNA for the CDR3 is TGCGCCAGCAGCTCCGGACAAAGGGAGCAGTTCTTC. The V and J genes are TRBV5-1 and TRBJ2-1, with a possible D match to TRBD1 (5 bases). Germline V gives CDR1 SGHRS, CDR2 YFSETQ. This CDR3 contains 12 residues. V lost 3 bases and J 10 bases, leaving 11 bases between the germline ends.

The chain joins TRBV28 to TRBJ2-5; D unclear. V was clipped by 5 bases and J by 3 bases, with 16 bases between them. CDR1 MDHEN and CDR2 SYDVKM come from the germline V gene. There are 15 residues in the CDR3. The CDR3 region is CASSPLRSVEETQYF. The DNA of the CDR3 is TGTGCCAGCAGTCCCCTTAGGAGTGTAGAAGAGACCCAGTACTTC.

The CDR3 here is CASSPGTSSYNEQFF. The CDR3 region has the DNA TGTGCCAGCAGCCCGGGGACTAGCTCCTACAATGAGCAGTTCTTC. The chain carries TRBV5-4 and TRBJ2-1, with TRBD2 identical over 8 bases. The CDR3 has 15 residues. The germline CDR1 and CDR2 sequences are SGHNT and YYREEE (reference sequence). J was trimmed by 0 bases and V by 4 bases; bases with no gene match: 3.

This clone was recorded once. The germline gene is not matched at one end of the junction; a read error may be the cause. V and J are TRBV7-9 and TRBJ2-7; no reliable D call. The germline CDR1 and CDR2 sequences are SEHNR and FQNEAQ (reference sequence). This CDR3 comprises 14 residues. CDR3 in amino acids: CSSSVSLNGYEQYF. The CDR3 bases are TGTTCCAGCAGCGTATCCCTCAACGGCTACGAGCAGTACTTC.

As to this clone: At the DNA level, this CDR3 is encoded by other sequences in the same sample as well. The chain uses TRBV2 and TRBJ2-7; unclear D gene. Per germline, CDR1 SNHLY and CDR2 FYNNEI. CDR3 length: 11 residues. Trimming cost V 5 bases and J 6 bases, with 8 bases left between them. CDR3: CASSFSGEQYF. The CDR3 region has the DNA TGTGCCAGCAGTTTCTCGGGCGAGCAGTACTTC.

This clone was counted a few times. The rearrangement joins TRBV5-1 to TRBJ2-7; maybe TRBD1 (5 bases). This CDR3 is built from 14 residues. Germline V gives CDR1 SGHRS, CDR2 YFSETQ. Between the trimmed V and J ends, which lost 4 bases and 3 bases, there was a span of 14 bases. This chain's CDR3 is CASSPGIGRYEQYF. The CDR3 nucleotides read TGCGCCAGCAGCCCAGGGATAGGACGCTACGAGCAGTACTTC.

The CDR3 DNA reads as TGTGCCAGCAGCTTCGGACTAGCGGGGGACACCGGGGAGCTGTTTTTT. Protein sequence: CASSFGLAGDTGELFF. The V and J genes are TRBV13 and TRBJ2-2, with 13 bases that match TRBD2. Trimming cost V 3 bases and J 3 bases; bases outside gene matches: 1. Germline CDR1 reads PRHDT; CDR2 reads FYEKMQ (reference sequence). The CDR3 is 16 residues long. Full variable domain (rest looked up from reference TRBV13 and TRBJ2-2): AAGVIQSPRHLIKEKRETATLKCYPIPRHDTVYWYQQGPGQDPQFLISFYEKMQSDKGSIPDRFSAQQFSDYHSELNMSSLELGDSALYFCASSFGLAGDTGELFFGEGSRLTVL.

CDR3 sequence reads: CASSLAATGTPYEQYF. The CDR3 DNA reads TGTGCCAGCAGCTTAGCGGCGACAGGGACCCCCTACGAGCAGTACTTC. The rearrangement uses TRBV7-2 and TRBJ2-7, with 7 bases identical to TRBD1. The V and J ends lost 0 bases and 2 bases, in that order; junction bases with no gene match: 7. Per the germline V gene, CDR1 is SGHTA and CDR2 is FQGNSA. The CDR3 loop spans 16 amino acids.

This clone was picked up one time. The chain joins TRBV6-6 to TRBJ2-1; TRBD1 matches 7 bases. Germline-derived CDR1 and CDR2 are MNHNY and SVGAGI (reference sequence). The V and J ends lost 5 bases and 8 bases, in that order; junction bases with no gene match: 6. This CDR3 has 13 residues. DNA for the CDR3: TGTGCCAGCAGTCCCAGGGGGATGGATGAGCAGTTCTTC. It translates to CASSPRGMDEQFF.